Detailed here is one T cell receptor beta chain. The target antigen is unknown. This specimen comes from a study of cytomegalovirus exposure and HLA in healthy donors. The V gene lost 2 bases and the J gene lost 0 bases, with 10 bases spanning the gap. Looked up from germline, CDR1 is SGHRS and CDR2 is YFSETQ. The CDR3 length is 15 residues. It was with 60 Vbeta and 13 Jbeta primers that the PCR ran. The assay was immunoSEQ multiplex PCR, and TCRdb's table has in-frame clones only and misses some. The sample contains about 160,000 clones, 60% to 80% of which appear only once. General study findings and limits: The study put 150 or so TCR beta chains on its list as cytomegalovirus-associated. Later analysis showed TCR association rates varying by HLA locus, highest for DRB1 and lowest for HLA-C.

The source is a man in his fifties or sixties in good health and CMV-seronegative. This chain links TRBV5-1 with TRBJ2-3, with D possibly being TRBD2 (5 bases). Source material: PBMCs. The CDR3 DNA is TGCGCCAGCAGCTTCGCCGGGATGAGCACAGATACGCAGTATTTT. Translating it yields CASSFAGMSTDTQYF.